Listed here are 11 T cell receptor beta chains from one sample, sequenced in a study of spatial heterogeneity in lung cancer. MiXCR, applied by TCRdb to the 5' RACE reads, yields one record per CDR3 protein. The data show roughly 48,000 distinct CDR3 sequences, less than 5.5% seen once. The time point denotes: sample taken at primary tumor resection. No cell sorting; template was whole RNA from tumor, lung tissue or PBMC. Sequences were derived from PBMCs, sampled at surgery. The receptors stem from a male donor with early-stage non-small cell lung cancer.

This clonotype was recorded at least ten times. This chain connects TRBV20-1 to TRBJ1-6; D is ambiguous. The V gene lost 0 bases and the J gene lost 11 bases, with 11 bases spanning the gap. CDR1 and CDR2 (germline): DFQATT, SNEGSKA (reference sequence). The CDR3 consists of 13 residues. CDR3 nucleotides: TGCAGTGCTAGAGACGGTTTGGGGACACCCCTCCACTTT. Protein: CSARDGLGTPLHF.

This clonotype occurred many times. This chain joins TRBV29-1 and TRBJ1-3, with TRBD1 matching 7 bases. The CDR3 is 13 residues long. Germline-derived CDR1 and CDR2 are SQVTM and ANQGSEA. The junction had 6 bases not matched to a gene; V was cut back by 6 bases and J by 4 bases. CDR3 region: CSVTTGVGNTIYF. The CDR3 DNA sequence: TGCAGCGTAACTACAGGGGTCGGAAACACCATATATTTT.

This clonotype occurred many times. The chain recombines TRBV27 with TRBJ2-1, with 7 bases matching TRBD2. The CDR3 runs to 16 residues. Trimming cost V 1 base and J 0 bases; bases outside gene matches: 3. CDR1 and CDR2 from the germline V gene are MNHEY and SMNVEV (reference sequence). Written as DNA, the CDR3 is TGTGCCAGCAGTTTATTAGGCGGGAGCTCCTACAATGAGCAGTTCTTC. Translated: CASSLLGGSSYNEQFF.

This clonotype was seen a handful of times. This chain connects TRBV6-5 to TRBJ1-1, with D maybe TRBD1 (5 bases). V lost 0 bases and J 6 bases, leaving 11 bases between the germline ends. There are 14 residues in the CDR3. The germline V gene has CDR1 MNHEY and CDR2 SVGAGI. The CDR3 sequence is CASSYSGRGAEAFF. The CDR3 bases are TGTGCCAGCAGTTACTCGGGGAGGGGAGCTGAAGCTTTCTTT.

This clonotype was seen ten or more times. CDR3 amino acids: CASSPREGSTIQYF. The CDR3 DNA sequence: TGTGCCAGCTCACCCCGTGAGGGGAGCACCATTCAGTACTTC. The chain employs TRBV18 and TRBJ2-4; D is possibly TRBD1 or TRBD2 (5 bases each). V was cut by 3 bases and J by 9 bases, with 15 bases left in between. CDR1 is KGHSH and CDR2 is LQKENI in the germline V gene. This CDR3 is built from 14 residues.

This clonotype was picked up many times. V and J are TRBV6-5 and TRBJ1-2, with 7 bases that match TRBD1. Unmatched junction bases numbered 5, after V lost 6 bases and J lost 4 bases. The CDR3 contains 13 residues. Germline V gene data show CDR1 as MNHEY and CDR2 as SVGAGI. CDR3 DNA sequence: TGTGCCAGCAGCCAAGGACAGGTCTATGGCTACACCTTC. As protein: CASSQGQVYGYTF.

This clonotype came up many times. This chain links TRBV2 with TRBJ2-1, with a possible D match to TRBD1 (6 bases). The CDR3 has 12 amino acids. CDR1 is SNHLY, CDR2 FYNNEI, per germline. V lost 5 bases to trimming and J lost 8 bases, with 10 bases between them. The DNA for the CDR3 is TGTGCCAGCAGTCACGAGGGGGATGAGCAGTTCTTC. Encoded protein: CASSHEGDEQFF.

This clonotype was observed at least ten times. CDR3 nucleotides: TGCAGTGCTCGGCTAGTCTCCTACAATGAGCAGTTCTTC. Its protein is CSARLVSYNEQFF. The chain is built from TRBV20-1 and TRBJ2-1; D gene uncertain. CDR3 size: 13 residues. Trimming cost V 5 bases and J 0 bases, with 8 bases left between them. Germline-derived CDR1 and CDR2 are DFQATT and SNEGSKA (reference sequence).

The chain recombines TRBV27 with TRBJ2-7; 7 bases are a match to TRBD2. The ends lost 6 bases at V and 3 bases at J; junction bases unmatched: 11. The CDR3 runs 15 residues. Germline CDR1 reads MNHEY; CDR2 reads SMNVEV (reference sequence). CDR3 amino acids: CASRELATLGYEQYF. The CDR3 nucleotides are TGTGCCAGCAGAGAACTAGCGACCTTAGGCTACGAGCAGTACTTC.

There are many counts of this clonotype. This rearrangement joins TRBV6-5 to TRBJ1-6; TRBD1 matches 8 bases. This CDR3 has 19 amino acids. Germline trimming cut 5 bases from V and 5 bases from J; bases unmatched to any gene: 17. Germline V CDR1 and CDR2: MNHEY, SVGAGI. Here the CDR3 reads CASSTRRDRRLTDNSPLHF. Written as DNA, the CDR3 is TGTGCCAGCAGTACCCGAAGGGACAGGCGGCTCACTGATAATTCACCCCTCCACTTT.

This clonotype was counted ten times or more. This sequence joins TRBV12-3 or TRBV12-4 and TRBJ2-7; tentative D call: TRBD1 (5 bases). The CDR3 contains 12 residues. Deletions cut 6 bases from V and 6 bases from J, with 12 bases between. CDR3 nucleotide sequence: TGTGCCAGCAGCCACAGGCTCGGCGAGCAGTACTTC. Translated, it gives CASSHRLGEQYF.